The rows below give T cell receptor beta chains drawn from one sample of a study of beta chain features in type 1 diabetes. The method was immunoSEQ multiplex PCR; TCRdb's version includes in-frame clones alone and lacks a portion of them. This sample carries just over 600,000 clones, roughly a sixth of them seen once, and the ten largest clones take about 0.097%. The sequencing input was naive CD4+ T cells from blood. These TCRs come from a man younger than 35 in good health. CDR3s leave out the opening cysteine and the closing phenylalanine or tryptophan. Each record gives: clone size, J gene, V gene, CDR3 protein. Size is stated for part of the rows, as once, few or many counts, or as a class when the clone is expanded.

few,TRBJ2-7,TRBV7-9,ASSSTGWGYEQY
few,TRBJ2-1,TRBV4-3,ASSQPGTSVDEQF
.,TRBJ1-1,TRBV7-2,ASSLSGQGEVAF
few,TRBJ2-1,TRBV7-2,ASSPPGQGDNEQF
.,TRBJ1-1,TRBV7-8,ASSPRRGRLNTEAF
.,TRBJ1-5,TRBV30,ACSDNPRGISQPQH
.,TRBJ2-2,TRBV5-4,ASSLTGGTGELF
few,TRBJ1-2,TRBV10-3,AISESARASGGYT
.,TRBJ1-4,TRBV9,ASSADRGWEKLF
.,TRBJ1-1,TRBV19,ASSIGKGTEAF
.,TRBJ2-2,TRBV10-3,AISGRTPGQGNTGELF
few,TRBJ1-4,TRBV7-8,ASSLALSTNEKLF
.,TRBJ1-4,TRBV18,ASSPTQGGQLF
.,TRBJ1-2,TRBV28,ASSRTVLYGYT
.,TRBJ1-5,TRBV7-9,ASSLGTGRYQPQH
few,TRBJ2-5,TRBV15,ATRWTGGSETQY
few,TRBJ2-1,TRBV30,AWSDYRSIRDEQF
.,TRBJ2-5,TRBV5-1,ASSLGRAKETQY
.,TRBJ2-7,TRBV6-1,ASSASATYYEQY
.,TRBJ2-1,TRBV7-2,ASSSTRSSYNEQF
.,TRBJ2-1,TRBV9,ASSVSGGSSYNEQF
.,TRBJ2-5,TRBV30,AWSVVQGVTQY
few,TRBJ2-7,TRBV6-5,ASRRTGSSYEQY
.,TRBJ1-5,TRBV4-3,ASSQDGGGSQPQH
many,TRBJ2-3,TRBV23-1,ASSHPQPGQGFEDTQY
.,TRBJ1-2,TRBV9,ASNRMTGESGYT
few,TRBJ2-7,TRBV5-1,ASSKDRGSPYEQY
.,TRBJ2-6,TRBV9,ASSGDRRISGANVLT
.,TRBJ2-1,TRBV5-1,ASSLGSSAQGREQF
.,TRBJ2-2,TRBV7-9,ASSYPGTQTNTGELF
few,TRBJ2-7,TRBV5-1,ASSLTSGSYEQY
.,TRBJ2-1,TRBV4-1,ASSQGWTALNEQF
few,TRBJ2-2,TRBV28,ASRPNLGQGGELF
few,TRBJ2-7,TRBV19,ASSSGQKMPYEQY
few,TRBJ2-1,TRBV4-3,ASSRASGVYNEQF
few,TRBJ1-5,TRBV19,ASKVGSSNQPQH
.,TRBJ1-1,TRBV7-3,ATGLDGNTEAF
few,TRBJ2-3,TRBV19,ASSIGGTDTQY
.,TRBJ2-2,TRBV27,ASSRAGTTGELF